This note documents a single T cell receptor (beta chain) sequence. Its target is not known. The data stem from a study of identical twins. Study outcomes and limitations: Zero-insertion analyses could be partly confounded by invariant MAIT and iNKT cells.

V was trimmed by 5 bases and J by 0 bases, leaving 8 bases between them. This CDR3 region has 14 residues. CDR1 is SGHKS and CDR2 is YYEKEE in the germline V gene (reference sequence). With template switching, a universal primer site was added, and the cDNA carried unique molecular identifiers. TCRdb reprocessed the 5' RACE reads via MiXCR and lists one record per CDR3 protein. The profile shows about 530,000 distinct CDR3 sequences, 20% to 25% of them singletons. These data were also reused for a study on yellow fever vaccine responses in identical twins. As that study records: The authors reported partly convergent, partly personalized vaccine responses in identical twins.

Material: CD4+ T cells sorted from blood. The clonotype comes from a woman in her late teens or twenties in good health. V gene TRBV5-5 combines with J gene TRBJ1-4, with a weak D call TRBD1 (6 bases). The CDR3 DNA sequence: TGTGCCAGCAGGCGGACAGCAACTAATGAAAAACTGTTTTTT. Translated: CASRRTATNEKLFF.